This is a list of T cell receptor beta chains from one sample in a study of graft-versus-host responses after intestinal transplantation. TCRdb keeps only in-frame clones here, not all; method: immunoSEQ multiplex PCR. The table includes about 80,000 clones, about nine tenths detected once. The material was PBMCs, obtained 98 days after intestinal transplantation. The receptors here all came from a human patient who received an intestinal transplant, so some T cells may come from the graft donor. Both conserved end residues are part of each CDR3. A D gene is named only where the DNA matches it firmly.

d_call,v_call,j_call,cdr3_aa
TRBD2,TRBV5-6,TRBJ2-1,CASSFGGGRRTYNEQFF
TRBD1,TRBV6-1,TRBJ1-1,CASSGQGAGTEAFF
.,TRBV5-1,TRBJ2-5,CASSLSGGPQETQYF
TRBD1,TRBV19,TRBJ2-6,CASTVDPGQLFSGANVLTF
TRBD2,TRBV9,TRBJ2-1,CASTFTSGGDNEQFF
TRBD2,TRBV6-1,TRBJ2-1,CASSSPAGGRDEQFF
.,TRBV9,TRBJ2-7,CASSPSGVNYEQYF
TRBD2,TRBV5-1,TRBJ2-1,CASSLVSSGRINEQFF
.,TRBV28,TRBJ1-6,CASSAYRPHSPLHF
TRBD1,TRBV5-1,TRBJ2-4,CASSGGPGGGDIQYF
TRBD1,TRBV28,TRBJ2-1,CASSTCGGQPTMEHNEQFF
TRBD1,TRBV5-1,TRBJ1-1,CASSHRDSNTEAFF
.,TRBV28,TRBJ2-1,CATSGRPRTVEQFF
.,TRBV9,TRBJ1-1,CASSQWGSRMNTEAFF
TRBD1,TRBV6-6,TRBJ2-7,CASSYPGQGAGEQYF
TRBD2,TRBV28,TRBJ2-7,CASSSSGASYEQYF
.,TRBV6-1,TRBJ2-7,CASRQAPYEQYF
TRBD2,TRBV27,TRBJ2-5,CASSLLDSGSSETQYF
.,TRBV7-2,TRBJ1-5,CASSLGEGVQPQHF
.,TRBV27,TRBJ2-7,CASSFYLGGRAYEQYF
TRBD1,TRBV28,TRBJ2-7,CASSRDRGYEQYF
.,TRBV14,TRBJ2-5,CASSPWQGGVETQYF
TRBD1,TRBV30,TRBJ2-3,CAWSPSTGVGTDTQYF